These 31 T cell receptor beta chains share one sample of origin, sequenced in a study of T cell repertoires in cytomegalovirus infection. A single record per CDR3 protein comes from TCRdb applying MiXCR to the reads. The sample contains a few hundred thousand distinct CDR3 sequences, 8% to 10% of which appear only once. The sample consisted of PBMCs. These receptors were collected from a human donor in good health (CMV status not recorded). Some clones in this sample may be carry-over from other donors' samples.

The J gene is TRBJ1-5, the V gene TRBV2, with TRBD1 identical over 11 bases. The trim removed 3 bases at V and 2 bases at J, leaving 0 bases unmatched. Germline V gene sequence: CDR1 SNHLY, CDR2 FYNNEI. The CDR3 contains 15 residues. This CDR3 is CASSEDRGRNQPQHF. Here the CDR3 DNA reads TGTGCCAGCAGTGAGGACAGGGGGCGCAATCAGCCCCAGCATTTT. The full variable domain, completed using reference TRBV2 and TRBJ1-5, is EPEVTQTPSHQVTQMGQEVILRCVPISNHLYFYWYRQILGQKVEFLVSFYNNEISEKSEIFDDQFSVERPDGSNFTLKIRSTKLEDSAMYFCASSEDRGRNQPQHFGDGTRLSIL.

This clonotype has a count of ten or more. The V call is TRBV6-1, the J call TRBJ2-7, with D maybe TRBD1 (6 bases). Germline-derived CDR1 and CDR2 are MNHNS and SASEGT. The CDR3 consists of 14 residues. Trimming removed 8 bases from V and 6 bases from J, with 20 bases in between. In nucleotides, the CDR3 is TGTGCCAGCGGACGCACAGGGTCAATGGGCGAGCAGTACTTC. This codes for CASGRTGSMGEQYF.

This clonotype was seen ten or more times. CDR3 in DNA: TGTGCCAGCAGCCCGACAGGTGCCCAAGAGACCCAGTACTTC. Protein: CASSPTGAQETQYF. This chain uses TRBV7-6 with TRBJ2-5, with D maybe TRBD1 (6 bases). In germline, CDR1 is SGHVS, CDR2 FNYEAQ. The CDR3 covers 14 residues. Trimming took off 5 bases at V and 1 base at J, with 11 bases between the two ends.

The chain carries TRBV4-3 and TRBJ2-3, with 8 bases aligning to TRBD2. The CDR3 has 16 residues. Germline loops: CDR1 LGHNA, CDR2 YSLEER. The ends lost 0 bases at V and 5 bases at J; junction bases unmatched: 7. CDR3 sequence (DNA): TGCGCCAGCAGCCAAGATGGGGGACTAGGTGAAGATACGCAGTATTTT. Amino acid sequence: CASSQDGGLGEDTQYF.

This clonotype was picked up many times. The rearrangement uses TRBV7-2 and TRBJ1-6, with D maybe TRBD1 (5 bases). There are 15 residues in the CDR3. Deletions cut 5 bases from V and 8 bases from J, with 16 bases between. In germline, CDR1 is SGHTA, CDR2 FQGNSA. The CDR3 coding sequence is TGTGCCAGCAGCCACAGCCCAGGGTTTGATTCACCCCTCCACTTT. Translating it yields CASSHSPGFDSPLHF.

This clonotype has ten or more counts. The chain employs TRBV7-6 and TRBJ1-2, with D perhaps matching TRBD1 (5 bases). This CDR3 is 16 amino acids long. Germline V gives CDR1 SGHVS, CDR2 FNYEAQ. V was trimmed by 5 bases and J by 4 bases, leaving 20 bases between them. The CDR3 DNA follows: TGTGCCAGCAGCGCCTCGCCGCCCGGACACCCCTATGGCTACACCTTC. This codes for CASSASPPGHPYGYTF.

This clonotype was seen many times. This chain links TRBV7-2 with TRBJ2-5, with D maybe TRBD2 (7 bases). V shed 2 bases and J shed 5 bases, with 18 bases lying between them. Germline V CDR1 and CDR2: SGHTA, FQGNSA. This CDR3 region has 16 residues. CDR3 amino acids: CASSLNVRGAGETQYF. In DNA, the CDR3 is TGTGCCAGCAGCTTAAACGTACGGGGGGCAGGGGAGACCCAGTACTTC.

V and J are TRBV2 and TRBJ2-1; 8 bases line up with TRBD2. Trimming cost V 7 bases and J 6 bases; bases outside gene matches: 5. Germline V gives CDR1 SNHLY, CDR2 FYNNEI. The CDR3 covers 13 residues. This CDR3 is CASNFAGGNEQFF. CDR3 sequence (DNA): TGTGCCAGCAATTTTGCGGGAGGCAATGAGCAGTTCTTC.

This clonotype was recorded at least ten times. The chain recombines TRBV27 with TRBJ2-7, with 7 bases matching TRBD2. CDR1 is MNHEY and CDR2 is SMNVEV in the germline V gene (reference sequence). This CDR3 has 14 residues. Trimming removed 3 bases from V and 3 bases from J; junction bases left unmatched: 5. The CDR3 sequence is CASSFFGLGYEQYF. The CDR3 DNA sequence: TGTGCCAGCAGTTTTTTCGGACTAGGCTACGAGCAGTACTTC.

The table lists this clonotype with many counts. The rearrangement links TRBV7-6 to TRBJ2-3; D not certain. The CDR3 totals 15 residues. Germline lookup yields CDR1 SGHVS and CDR2 FNYEAQ. The V gene lost 2 bases and the J gene lost 2 bases, with 11 bases spanning the gap. The CDR3 loop is CASSLKFEITDTQYF. Written as DNA, the CDR3 is TGTGCCAGCAGCTTAAAATTCGAGATCACAGATACGCAGTATTTT.

The chain employs TRBV5-6 and TRBJ2-3, with a tentative D call TRBD2 (6 bases). CDR3 length: 16 amino acids. V lost 4 bases, J lost 6 bases, and 21 bases lay in between. CDR1 and CDR2 from the germline V gene are SGHDT and YYEEEE. CDR3 residues: CASSPFTGRMGDTQYF. CDR3 nucleotides: TGTGCCAGCAGCCCTTTCACCGGGAGAATGGGGGATACGCAGTATTTT.

This clonotype appeared many times. J is TRBJ2-5 and V is TRBV4-1; D is possibly TRBD2 (5 bases). Per the germline V gene, CDR1 is MGHRA and CDR2 is YSYEKL. The CDR3 consists of 15 residues. V lost 1 base and J 2 bases, leaving 11 bases between the germline ends. Here the CDR3 DNA reads TGCGCCAGCAGCCAAGTTGGACTTTTACAAGAGACCCAGTACTTC. Its translation: CASSQVGLLQETQYF.

V gene TRBV20-1 combines with J gene TRBJ2-1; D tentatively reads TRBD1 or TRBD2 (6 bases each). CDR1 is DFQATT, CDR2 SNEGSKA, per germline (reference sequence). CDR3 length: 13 residues. V was shortened by 6 bases and J by 8 bases, with 17 bases between the two germline ends. The CDR3 protein is CSAGGGGFDEQFF. The CDR3 DNA follows: TGCAGTGCAGGGGGAGGAGGATTTGATGAGCAGTTCTTC.

This clonotype is labeled medium-sized (0.01 to 0.1%). This rearrangement joins TRBV7-2 to TRBJ1-2, with D possibly being TRBD1 (6 bases). CDR1 is SGHTA and CDR2 is FQGNSA in the germline V gene. The CDR3 extends over 14 amino acids. V gave up 1 base and J gave up 4 bases, with 10 bases separating them. The CDR3 protein is CASSLGDKIYGYTF. The CDR3 nucleotides are TGTGCCAGCAGCTTAGGGGACAAAATCTATGGCTACACCTTC.

This clonotype was counted a few times. The rearrangement links TRBV19 to TRBJ2-1; TRBD2 aligns across 7 bases. The trim removed 3 bases at V and 0 bases at J, leaving 5 bases unmatched. This CDR3 spans 16 amino acids. The germline V gene has CDR1 LNHDA and CDR2 SQIVND (reference sequence). CDR3 nucleotide sequence: TGTGCCAGTAGTATTGGAACGGGAGGCTCCTACAATGAGCAGTTCTTC. Translated, it gives CASSIGTGGSYNEQFF.

This clonotype was seen ten or more times. The J gene is TRBJ2-3, the V gene TRBV7-2, with TRBD2 matching 7 bases. Trimming removed 1 base from V and 1 base from J; junction bases left unmatched: 8. CDR1 and CDR2 from the germline V gene are SGHTA and FQGNSA. CDR3 size: 17 residues. This CDR3 reads CASSLGPSGYRTDTQYF. In DNA, the CDR3 is TGTGCCAGCAGCTTAGGGCCTAGCGGATACCGCACAGATACGCAGTATTTT.

There are a few counts of this clonotype. This chain links TRBV5-6 with TRBJ2-7; TRBD2 agrees at 8 bases. V lost 2 bases to trimming and J lost 2 bases; unmatched junction nucleotides: 3. Germline V gives CDR1 SGHDT, CDR2 YYEEEE. The CDR3 totals 14 residues. This chain's CDR3 is CASSFLSGAYEQYF. DNA for the CDR3: TGTGCCAGCAGCTTTCTTAGCGGGGCCTACGAGCAGTACTTC.

This clonotype was observed a few times. V usage is TRBV7-2 and J usage is TRBJ2-2; perhaps TRBD2 as D (5 bases). V was cut by 5 bases and J by 2 bases, with 15 bases left in between. Germline V gene data show CDR1 as SGHTA and CDR2 as FQGNSA. The CDR3 is 16 residues long. CDR3 bases: TGTGCCAGCAGCCCCCCCCGACGGGGAAACACCGGGGAGCTGTTTTTT. Protein: CASSPPRRGNTGELFF. The full variable domain, completed using reference TRBV7-2 and TRBJ2-2, is GAGVSQSPSNKVTEKGKDVELRCDPISGHTALYWYRQSLGQGLEFLIYFQGNSAPDKSGLPSDRFSAERTGGSVSTLTIQRTQQEDSAVYLCASSPPRRGNTGELFFGEGSRLTVL.

In this sample, this clonotype turned up a few times. The rearrangement uses TRBV4-1 and TRBJ1-1; weak D call: TRBD1 (6 bases). Germline loops: CDR1 MGHRA, CDR2 YSYEKL. Trimming removed 3 bases at V and 11 bases at J, with 25 bases between. The CDR3 is 16 residues long. The CDR3 sequence: CASSQIGSLGQSMAFF. CDR3 bases: TGCGCCAGCAGCCAGATCGGGTCTCTGGGACAAAGTATGGCTTTCTTT.

This clonotype occurred many times. The chain has TRBV7-2 and TRBJ2-1; D call uncertain. Germline V CDR1 and CDR2: SGHTA, FQGNSA. The CDR3 covers 12 residues. V dropped 5 bases and J dropped 6 bases, with 8 bases sitting between them. CDR3 coding DNA: TGTGCCAGCAGCCGCAGTGGCAATGAGCAGTTCTTC. This sequence encodes CASSRSGNEQFF.

This clonotype was detected only a few times. The chain joins TRBV6-2 or TRBV6-3 to TRBJ1-5; D remains ambiguous. Looked up from germline, CDR1 is MNHEY and CDR2 is SVGEGT. This CDR3 spans 15 amino acids. The V end lost 0 bases, the J end lost 1 base, and 7 bases lay between the germline ends. The CDR3 DNA sequence: TGTGCCAGCAGTTACTCGCGGGGAAGCAATCAGCCCCAGCATTTT. Translation: CASSYSRGSNQPQHF.

There are many counts of this clonotype. V is TRBV7-8 and J is TRBJ2-2, with D possibly being TRBD1 or TRBD2 (6 bases each). Trimming took off 3 bases at V and 1 base at J, with 12 bases between the two ends. Germline-derived CDR1 and CDR2 are SGHVS and FQNEAQ. The CDR3 length is 16 residues. The CDR3 protein is CASSLREGGNTGELFF. CDR3 nucleotide sequence: TGTGCCAGCAGCTTGCGTGAGGGGGGGAACACCGGGGAGCTGTTTTTT.

This chain connects TRBV12-3 or TRBV12-4 to TRBJ1-1; D is undetermined. The CDR3 runs to 12 residues. The V gene lost 5 bases and the J gene lost 7 bases, with 11 bases spanning the gap. CDR3 region: CASSAKVVEAFF. The CDR3 nucleotides are TGTGCCAGCAGTGCGAAAGTTGTTGAAGCTTTCTTT.

This clonotype was detected ten times or more. V is TRBV5-8 and J is TRBJ2-4; 9 nucleotides agree with TRBD1. With V trimmed by 0 bases and J by 3 bases, 10 bases remained unmatched. Germline CDR1 reads SGHTS; CDR2 reads YDEGEE. CDR3 length: 18 residues. CDR3 coding DNA: TGTGCCAGCAGCTTGGGGGACAGGGAGGAGTACGGCAAAAACATTCAGTACTTC. Its translation: CASSLGDREEYGKNIQYF. Based on the CDR3 plus reference TRBV5-8 and TRBJ2-4, the full variable domain is EAGVTQSPTHLIKTRGQQATLRCSPISGHTSVYWYQQALGLGLQFLLWYDEGEERNRGNFPPRFSGRQFPNYSSELNVNALELEDSALYLCASSLGDREEYGKNIQYFGAGTRLSVL.

This clonotype was recorded a few times. The V call is TRBV7-6, the J call TRBJ2-7, with D perhaps matching TRBD1 or TRBD2 (5 bases each). This CDR3 comprises 14 residues. Trimming took 6 bases from V and 4 from J, leaving 16 bases between them. In germline, CDR1 is SGHVS, CDR2 FNYEAQ. The CDR3: CASSPWGSGYEQYF. The DNA for the CDR3 is TGTGCCAGCAGTCCGTGGGGGTCGGGGTACGAGCAGTACTTC.

This clonotype has ten or more counts. The rearrangement joins TRBV12-3 or TRBV12-4 to TRBJ2-1; 14 nucleotides align to TRBD2. This CDR3 has 15 residues. The J segment lost 8 bases and the V segment lost 6 bases, leaving 6 bases of the junction unmatched. The CDR3, as DNA: TGTGCCAGCAGCCGGACTAGCGGGAGGAAGGATGAGCAGTTCTTC. Translation: CASSRTSGRKDEQFF.

The chain employs TRBV7-9 and TRBJ1-6, with D unclear. This CDR3 is 13 amino acids long. The V end was cut by 5 bases, the J end by 9 bases, with 11 bases between. Germline V CDR1 and CDR2: SEHNR, FQNEAQ (reference sequence). The CDR3 spells CASSLGLTSPLHF. As DNA, the CDR3 is TGTGCCAGCAGCCTCGGACTGACTTCACCCCTCCACTTT.

This clonotype was counted at least ten times. The chain employs TRBV12-3 or TRBV12-4 and TRBJ1-5; 9 bases are a match to TRBD1. This CDR3 contains 15 residues. The junction had 6 bases not matched to a gene; V was cut back by 6 bases and J by 3 bases. The CDR3 DNA reads TGTGCCAGCAGCCCGGGACAGGGTATCAATCAGCCCCAGCATTTT. Amino acids: CASSPGQGINQPQHF.

This chain connects TRBV19 to TRBJ2-5; D is possibly TRBD1 or TRBD2 (5 bases each). V was trimmed by 4 bases and J by 5 bases, leaving 14 bases between them. The CDR3 covers 14 residues. Per germline, CDR1 LNHDA and CDR2 SQIVND (reference sequence). The CDR3 region has the DNA TGTGCCAGTAGTAGTAATGGGGGAGCGGAGACCCAGTACTTC. It codes for CASSSNGGAETQYF.

This clonotype has ten or more counts. The V and J genes are TRBV4-2 and TRBJ2-3; D might be TRBD1 (6 bases). This CDR3 contains 14 residues. Trimming took off 6 bases at V and 2 bases at J, with 12 bases between the two ends. From germline, CDR1 is LGHNA and CDR2 YNFKEQ. The DNA of the CDR3 is TGTGCCAGCAGGAAGGCAGGGGACACAGATACGCAGTATTTT. It is translated as CASRKAGDTDTQYF.

This clonotype was seen only a few times. The CDR3 DNA is TGCAGTGCTAAGAGACCGGCACAGCTCCATGAAAAACTGTTTTTT. Amino acids: CSAKRPAQLHEKLFF. The V and J genes are TRBV20-1 and TRBJ1-4, with unresolved D. Trimming left V 4 bases short and J 6 bases short, with 18 bases between. From germline, CDR1 is DFQATT and CDR2 SNEGSKA (reference sequence). This CDR3 comprises 15 residues.